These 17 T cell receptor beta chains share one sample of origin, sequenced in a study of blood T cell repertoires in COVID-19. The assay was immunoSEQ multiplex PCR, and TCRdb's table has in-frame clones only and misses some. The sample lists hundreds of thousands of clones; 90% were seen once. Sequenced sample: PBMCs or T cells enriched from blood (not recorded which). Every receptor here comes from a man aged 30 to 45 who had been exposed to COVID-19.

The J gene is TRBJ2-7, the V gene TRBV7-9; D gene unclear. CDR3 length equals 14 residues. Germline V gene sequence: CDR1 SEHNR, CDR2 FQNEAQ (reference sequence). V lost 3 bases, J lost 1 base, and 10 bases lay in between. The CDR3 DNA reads TGTGCCAGCAGCTTTCTTCTCGGTTCCTACGAGCAGTACTTC. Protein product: CASSFLLGSYEQYF. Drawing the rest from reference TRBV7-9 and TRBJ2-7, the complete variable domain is DTGVSQNPRHKITKRGQNVTFRCDPISEHNRLYWYRQTLGQGPEFLTYFQNEAQLEKSRLLSDRFSAERPKGSFSTLEIQRTEQGDSAMYLCASSFLLGSYEQYFGPGTRLTVT.

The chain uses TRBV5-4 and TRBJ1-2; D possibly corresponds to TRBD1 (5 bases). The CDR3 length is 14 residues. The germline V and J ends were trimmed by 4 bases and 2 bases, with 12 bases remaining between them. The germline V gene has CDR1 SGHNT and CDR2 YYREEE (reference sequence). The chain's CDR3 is CASSPRQSNYGYTF. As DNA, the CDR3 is TGTGCCAGCAGCCCTCGACAGTCCAACTATGGCTACACCTTC.

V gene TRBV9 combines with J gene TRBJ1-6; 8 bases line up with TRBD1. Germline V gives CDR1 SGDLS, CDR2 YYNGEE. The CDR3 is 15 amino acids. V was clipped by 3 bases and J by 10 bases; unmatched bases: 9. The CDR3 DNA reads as TGTGCCAGCAGCGCCGGACAGGGAAATCGATCACCCCTCCACTTT. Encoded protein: CASSAGQGNRSPLHF.

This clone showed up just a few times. In DNA, the CDR3 is TGTGCCAGTAGTATTGGGACACCCAACTCTGGAAACACCATATATTTT. Its translation: CASSIGTPNSGNTIYF. The chain uses TRBV19 and TRBJ1-3, with D possibly TRBD1 on 6 matching bases. V lost 3 bases to trimming and J lost 0 bases, with 12 bases between them. Germline CDR1 LNHDA, CDR2 SQIVND (reference sequence). CDR3 length: 16 residues.

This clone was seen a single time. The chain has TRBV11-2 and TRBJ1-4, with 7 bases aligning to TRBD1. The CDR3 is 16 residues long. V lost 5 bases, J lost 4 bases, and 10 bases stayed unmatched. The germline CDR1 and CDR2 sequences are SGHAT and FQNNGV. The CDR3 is CASSPITGAHNEKLFF. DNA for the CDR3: TGTGCCAGCAGCCCCATAACAGGGGCTCATAATGAAAAACTGTTTTTT.

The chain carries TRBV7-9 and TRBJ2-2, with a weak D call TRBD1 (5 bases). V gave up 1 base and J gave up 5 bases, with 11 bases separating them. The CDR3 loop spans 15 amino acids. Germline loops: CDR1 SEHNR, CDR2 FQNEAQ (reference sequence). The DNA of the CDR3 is TGTGCCAGCAGCTTAGTCCAGGGTCGAACCGGGGAGCTGTTTTTT. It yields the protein CASSLVQGRTGELFF.

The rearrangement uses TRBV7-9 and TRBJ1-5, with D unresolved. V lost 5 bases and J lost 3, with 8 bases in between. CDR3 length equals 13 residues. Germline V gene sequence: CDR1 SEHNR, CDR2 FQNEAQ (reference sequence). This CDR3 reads CASSPRDNQPQHF. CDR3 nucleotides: TGTGCCAGCAGCCCCCGAGACAATCAGCCCCAGCATTTT.

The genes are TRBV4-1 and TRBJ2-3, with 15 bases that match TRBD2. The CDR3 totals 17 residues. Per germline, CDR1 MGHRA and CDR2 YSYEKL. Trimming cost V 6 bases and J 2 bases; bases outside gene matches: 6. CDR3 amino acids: CASSGTSGGPDTDTQYF. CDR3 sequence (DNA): TGCGCCAGCAGTGGGACTAGCGGGGGGCCGGACACAGATACGCAGTATTTT.

The CDR3 bases are TGTGCCAGCAGTTACTCAAGCGCCTCCACAGATACGCAGTATTTT. Amino acid sequence: CASSYSSASTDTQYF. The chain uses TRBV6-5 and TRBJ2-3; D gene unclear. CDR1 is MNHEY and CDR2 is SVGAGI in the germline V gene. This CDR3 has 15 amino acids. V was shortened by 0 bases and J by 2 bases, with 9 bases between the two germline ends.

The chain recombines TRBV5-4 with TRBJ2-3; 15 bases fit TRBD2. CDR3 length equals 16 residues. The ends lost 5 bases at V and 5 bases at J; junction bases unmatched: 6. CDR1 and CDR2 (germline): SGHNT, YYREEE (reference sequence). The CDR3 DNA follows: TGTGCCAGCAGTTCTGGACTAGCGGGGGGGAAAGATACGCAGTATTTT. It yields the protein CASSSGLAGGKDTQYF.

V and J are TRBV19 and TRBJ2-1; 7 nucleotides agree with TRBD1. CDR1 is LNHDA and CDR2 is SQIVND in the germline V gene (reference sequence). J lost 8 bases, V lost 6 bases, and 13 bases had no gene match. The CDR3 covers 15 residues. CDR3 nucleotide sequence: TGTGCCAGTAGCATAATAGGGGGCTCCCCTGATGAGCAGTTCTTC. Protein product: CASSIIGGSPDEQFF.

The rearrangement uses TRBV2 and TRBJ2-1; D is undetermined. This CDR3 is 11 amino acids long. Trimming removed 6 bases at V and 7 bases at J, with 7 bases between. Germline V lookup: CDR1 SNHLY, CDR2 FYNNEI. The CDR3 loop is CASRYSNEQFF. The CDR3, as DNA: TGTGCCAGCAGATACAGTAATGAGCAGTTCTTC.

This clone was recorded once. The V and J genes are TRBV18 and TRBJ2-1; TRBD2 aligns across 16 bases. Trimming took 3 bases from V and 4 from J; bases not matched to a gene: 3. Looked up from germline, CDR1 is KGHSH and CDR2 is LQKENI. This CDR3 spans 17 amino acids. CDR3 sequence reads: CASSPGTSGGAYNEQFF. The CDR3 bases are TGTGCCAGCTCACCGGGGACTAGCGGGGGGGCATACAATGAGCAGTTCTTC. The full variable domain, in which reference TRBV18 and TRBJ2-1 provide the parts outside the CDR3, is NAGVMQNPRHLVRRRGQEARLRCSPMKGHSHVYWYRQLPEEGLKFMVYLQKENIIDESGMPKERFSAEFPKEGPSILRIQQVVRGDSAAYFCASSPGTSGGAYNEQFFGPGTRLTVL.

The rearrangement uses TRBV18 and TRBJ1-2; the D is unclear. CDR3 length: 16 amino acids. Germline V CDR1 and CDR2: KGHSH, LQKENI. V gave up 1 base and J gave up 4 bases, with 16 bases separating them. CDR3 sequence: CASSPQSGLSIYGYTF. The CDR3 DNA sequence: TGTGCCAGCTCACCACAGTCAGGATTATCCATCTATGGCTACACCTTC.

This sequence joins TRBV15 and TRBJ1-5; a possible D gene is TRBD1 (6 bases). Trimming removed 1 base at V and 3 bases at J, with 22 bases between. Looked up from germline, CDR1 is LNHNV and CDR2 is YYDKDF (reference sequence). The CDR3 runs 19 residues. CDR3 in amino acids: CATSRALGMLAGDNQPQHF. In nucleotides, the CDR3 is TGTGCCACCAGCAGAGCACTCGGGATGTTGGCAGGGGACAATCAGCCCCAGCATTTT.

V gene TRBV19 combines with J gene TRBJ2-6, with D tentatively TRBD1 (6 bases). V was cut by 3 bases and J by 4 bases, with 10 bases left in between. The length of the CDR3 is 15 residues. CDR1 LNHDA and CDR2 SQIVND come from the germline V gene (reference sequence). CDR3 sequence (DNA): TGTGCCAGTAGTATCACAGGGTTCGGGGCCAACGTCCTGACTTTC. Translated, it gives CASSITGFGANVLTF.

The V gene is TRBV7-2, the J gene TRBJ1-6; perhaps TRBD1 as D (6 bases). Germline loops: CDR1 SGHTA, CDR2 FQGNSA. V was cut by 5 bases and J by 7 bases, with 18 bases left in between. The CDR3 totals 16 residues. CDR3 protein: CASSEPSTGKNSPLHF. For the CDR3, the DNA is TGTGCCAGCAGCGAACCTAGCACAGGGAAAAATTCACCCCTCCACTTT.